One sample yielded the 20 T cell receptor beta chains listed below, sequenced in a study of blood T cells in healthy people across ages. A second PCR of roughly 7 to 11 cycles used a sample-barcoded 5' primer and a J-beta primer mix. Via MiXCR, TCRdb re-called the 5' RACE reads, giving one row per CDR3 protein. The sample includes just under 900,000 distinct CDR3 sequences, more than 25% seen only once; the top ten take approximately 15%. The sequenced sample was blood. The receptors derive from a woman older than 75 in good health.

J is TRBJ1-5 and V is TRBV12-3 or TRBV12-4; TRBD1 agrees at 9 bases. The CDR3 loop spans 16 amino acids. J lost 3 bases, V lost 4 bases, and 7 bases had no gene match. The CDR3 DNA reads TGTGCCAGCAGTTCGTACAGGGGGCGAAACAATCAGCCCCAGCATTTT. It yields the protein CASSSYRGRNNQPQHF.

With respect to this clonotype: This may come from a read error, since a much larger clone is one base off. The chain joins TRBV20-1 to TRBJ1-2, with D possibly TRBD1 on 5 matching bases. The germline V and J ends were trimmed by 6 bases and 10 bases, with 15 bases remaining between them. This CDR3 region has 11 residues. Germline CDR1 is DFQATT and CDR2 is SNEGSKA (reference sequence). DNA for the CDR3: TGCAGTGCCCCCGACAGTCATGACTACACCTTC. Its protein product is CSAPDSHDYTF.

This clonotype was seen ten or more times. The rearrangement uses TRBV7-2 and TRBJ2-1; D may be TRBD1 or TRBD2 (5 bases each). V dropped 2 bases and J dropped 6 bases, with 20 bases sitting between them. CDR3 length equals 17 residues. Germline V lookup: CDR1 SGHTA, CDR2 FQGNSA. The DNA of the CDR3 is TGTGCCAGCAGCTTAATGTGGGGGAAAGGAGCGGTCAATGAGCAGTTCTTC. Encoded protein: CASSLMWGKGAVNEQFF. Full variable domain (outside the CDR3, taken from reference TRBV7-2 and TRBJ2-1): GAGVSQSPSNKVTEKGKDVELRCDPISGHTALYWYRQSLGQGLEFLIYFQGNSAPDKSGLPSDRFSAERTGGSVSTLTIQRTQQEDSAVYLCASSLMWGKGAVNEQFFGPGTRLTVL.

At least ten counts were recorded for this clonotype. The J gene is TRBJ2-3, the V gene TRBV29-1; D possibly corresponds to TRBD2 (7 bases). The CDR3 contains 16 residues. V was clipped by 4 bases and J by 1 base, with 18 bases between them. Germline V gene sequence: CDR1 SQVTM, CDR2 ANQGSEA. CDR3 DNA: TGCAGCGTTGTGGGCTTGGGGGGGGGCCGCACAGATACGCAGTATTTT. Translated: CSVVGLGGGRTDTQYF.

This clonotype was counted ten times or more. V is TRBV10-3 and J is TRBJ2-7; D unclear. The CDR3 totals 11 residues. Per germline, CDR1 ENHRY and CDR2 SYGVKD. The V and J ends lost 0 bases and 6 bases respectively, with 3 bases between them. The CDR3 sequence is CAISESGEQYF. In nucleotides, the CDR3 is TGTGCCATCAGTGAGTCCGGCGAGCAGTACTTC.

This clonotype appeared many times. The CDR3 DNA is TGCGCCAGCAGCTTGGAAGCGGGGACCTCCGGGTCCTACAATGAGCAGTTCTTC. It yields the protein CASSLEAGTSGSYNEQFF. The chain couples TRBV5-1 to TRBJ2-1; 7 positions agree with TRBD2. The length of the CDR3 is 18 residues. V shed 0 bases and J 1 base; nucleotides not matched to a gene: 10. Per the germline V gene, CDR1 is SGHRS and CDR2 is YFSETQ.

In this sample, this clonotype turned up a few times. Possible read error: a much larger clone is one base away. The rearrangement links TRBV7-2 to TRBJ2-1; 12 nucleotides match TRBD2. Germline values: CDR1 SGHTA, CDR2 FQGNSA. V shed 4 bases and J 10 bases; nucleotides not matched to a gene: 8. This CDR3 is built from 15 residues. The CDR3: CASSSLTSGGYEQFF. DNA for the CDR3: TGTGCCAGCAGCTCCCTGACTAGCGGGGGTTACGAGCAGTTCTTC.

This clonotype was counted ten times or more. This chain joins TRBV5-5 and TRBJ2-7, with 15 bases identical to TRBD2. Germline V gene sequence: CDR1 SGHKS, CDR2 YYEKEE (reference sequence). There are 16 residues in the CDR3. The V segment lost 3 bases and the J segment 4 bases; nucleotides outside the gene matches: 5. This CDR3 reads CASSSGLAGGGYEQYF. DNA of the CDR3: TGTGCCAGCAGCTCGGGACTAGCGGGGGGAGGTTACGAGCAGTACTTC.

This clonotype was seen a handful of times. The rearrangement links TRBV20-1 to TRBJ1-5; D ambiguous. This CDR3 is built from 16 residues. Germline assignment: CDR1 DFQATT and CDR2 SNEGSKA (reference sequence). The ends were cut back, 0 bases at V and 2 bases at J, with 14 bases in the middle. CDR3 nucleotides: TGCAGTGCTAGAGATCAGCTGGGAAGAGGCAATCAGCCCCAGCATTTT. Translation gives CSARDQLGRGNQPQHF.

With respect to this clonotype: This clone may be a read error of a much larger clone one base away. J is TRBJ1-2 and V is TRBV12-3 or TRBV12-4, with 9 bases aligning to TRBD1. The CDR3 has 14 amino acids. CDR3 sequence: CARSPTGQGWGYTF. CDR3 nucleotides: TGTGCCCGCAGCCCGACGGGACAGGGATGGGGCTACACCTTC.

Only a few counts were recorded for this clonotype. This chain uses TRBV5-1 with TRBJ1-1; 8 positions match TRBD1. The CDR3 extends over 15 amino acids. From germline, CDR1 is SGHRS and CDR2 YFSETQ. V shed 0 bases and J 4 bases; nucleotides not matched to a gene: 5. CDR3 coding DNA: TGCGCCAGCAGCTTGGGGACAGGGCTCGGCACTGAAGCTTTCTTT. Translated: CASSLGTGLGTEAFF.

This clonotype has at least ten counts. This rearrangement joins TRBV20-1 to TRBJ2-1, with 7 positions matching TRBD2. Looked up from germline, CDR1 is DFQATT and CDR2 is SNEGSKA (reference sequence). The CDR3 spans 12 residues. J gave up 6 bases and V 5 bases, and 4 bases lay outside the gene matches. CDR3 sequence (DNA): TGCAGTGCTCCGGGACTATTCAATGAGCAGTTCTTC. Encoded protein: CSAPGLFNEQFF.

As concerns this clonotype: Possible read error: a much larger clone is one base away. Because it lacks the conserved phenylalanine or tryptophan at the end, this CDR3 is likely a read error. V gene TRBV6-5 combines with J gene TRBJ1-2; a weak D match, TRBD1 (5 bases). Looked up from germline, CDR1 is MNHEY and CDR2 is SVGAGI. The germline V and J ends were trimmed by 6 bases and 5 bases, with 19 bases remaining between them. The CDR3 covers 15 residues. The CDR3 loop is CASRPQGAWGYGYTC. DNA of the CDR3: TGTGCCAGCAGGCCTCAGGGCGCCTGGGGTTATGGCTACACCTGC.

At least ten counts were recorded for this clonotype. The CDR3 region is CSARDKPQSPLHF. DNA for the CDR3: TGCAGTGCTAGAGACAAGCCCCAATCACCCCTCCACTTT. The rearrangement links TRBV20-1 to TRBJ1-6; D unresolved. Germline values: CDR1 DFQATT, CDR2 SNEGSKA (reference sequence). V was cut by 0 bases and J by 10 bases, with 10 bases left in between. The CDR3 consists of 13 residues.

This clonotype was detected ten times or more. The chain combines TRBV20-1 with TRBJ2-3, with 9 bases identical to TRBD1. Germline V CDR1 and CDR2: DFQATT, SNEGSKA (reference sequence). V shed 6 bases and J 6 bases; nucleotides not matched to a gene: 10. The CDR3 has 14 amino acids. The CDR3 loop reads CSAVPGQGGDTQYF. The CDR3 nucleotides read TGCAGTGCGGTTCCGGGACAGGGTGGGGATACGCAGTATTTT.

On this clonotype: A read error may explain this, as a much larger clone is one base away. The chain links TRBV5-1 to TRBJ2-5, with D perhaps TRBD1 or TRBD2 (5 bases each). V lost 4 bases, J lost 1 base, and 14 bases lay in between. Germline assignment: CDR1 SGHRS and CDR2 YFSETQ. The CDR3 extends over 15 amino acids. CDR3 coding DNA: TGCGCCAGCAGCGGAGGTGGGGCTCTCCAAGAGACCCAGTACTTC. It translates to CASSGGGALQETQYF.

The table lists this clonotype with a few counts. The chain has TRBV5-1 and TRBJ1-2; 7 nucleotides align to TRBD1. CDR1 and CDR2 from the germline V gene are SGHRS and YFSETQ. V shed 4 bases, J shed 4 bases, and the junction held 10 bases outside the gene matches. The CDR3 is 15 amino acids. The CDR3 sequence: CASSQVQGGSYGYTF. The CDR3 bases are TGCGCCAGCAGCCAGGTCCAGGGGGGAAGCTATGGCTACACCTTC. The variable domain in full, with the rest retrieved from reference TRBV5-1 and TRBJ1-2, is KAGVTQTPRYLIKTRGQQVTLSCSPISGHRSVSWYQQTPGQGLQFLFEYFSETQRNKGNFPGRFSGRQFSNSRSEMNVSTLELGDSALYLCASSQVQGGSYGYTFGSGTRLTVV.

The genes are TRBV20-1 and TRBJ2-2; 8 bases are shared with TRBD1. CDR3 length: 16 amino acids. With V trimmed by 2 bases and J by 3 bases, 8 bases remained unmatched. The germline V gene has CDR1 DFQATT and CDR2 SNEGSKA (reference sequence). The DNA of the CDR3 is TGCAGTGCTAGACCGGCGGGACAGGTGTACACCGGGGAGCTGTTTTTT. Its protein is CSARPAGQVYTGELFF.

This clonotype was seen ten or more times. The CDR3: CASARREGHGYTF. The DNA of the CDR3 is TGCGCCAGCGCCCGGAGGGAGGGACATGGCTACACCTTC. J is TRBJ1-2 and V is TRBV5-1, with a possible D match to TRBD1 (5 bases). V shed 7 bases and J shed 6 bases, with 16 bases lying between them. The CDR3 has 13 amino acids. Germline CDR1 is SGHRS and CDR2 is YFSETQ.

This rearrangement joins TRBV12-3 or TRBV12-4 to TRBJ1-6; no clear D gene. The CDR3 spans 15 residues. V lost 1 base to trimming and J lost 5 bases, with 9 bases between them. CDR3 nucleotides: TGTGCCAGCAGTTTAGACAGACGGGATAATTCACCCCTCCACTTT. It codes for CASSLDRRDNSPLHF.